Below are 18 T cell receptor beta chains sequenced from a single sample in a study of blood T cell repertoires in COVID-19 (TCRdb year 2020). Libraries were built with the immunoSEQ multiplex PCR assay. This immuneACCESS table, as held by TCRdb, lists in-frame sequences with V and J called but not all clones. Of the missing ones, under half trace to an unresolved V gene in checked studies; the others have no known cause. For this sample there are 55,000 to 80,000 clones; roughly 82% appear just once. The top ten hold about 16% of the sample. Sequencing input: peripheral blood. These receptors were collected from an elderly man with active COVID-19.

The chain has TRBV9 and TRBJ1-4; D may be TRBD1 (5 bases). V was clipped by 7 bases and J by 8 bases, with 21 bases between them. Germline V CDR1 and CDR2: SGDLS, YYNGEE. The CDR3 is made up of 15 amino acids. The CDR3 nucleotides are TGTGCCAGCGCCCCCTCAGGGAAATTGGAGGAAAAACTGTTTTTT. Amino acid sequence: CASAPSGKLEEKLFF.

This clone was counted a few times. The rearrangement uses TRBV7-8 and TRBJ1-4; perhaps TRBD1 as D (6 bases). Trimming shortened V by 1 base and J by 8 bases, and 17 bases separated the two germline ends. The CDR3 has 16 amino acids. Germline values: CDR1 SGHVS, CDR2 FQNEAQ. The CDR3 protein is CASSLGPQGWQEKLFF. The DNA of the CDR3 is TGTGCCAGCAGCTTAGGGCCGCAGGGGTGGCAGGAAAAACTGTTTTTT.

The gene calls are TRBV6-6 and TRBJ1-1; D is uncertain. Germline V gene data show CDR1 as MNHNY and CDR2 as SVGAGI (reference sequence). Trimming stripped 6 bases from V and 1 base from J, with 12 bases between. This CDR3 comprises 14 residues. The DNA of the CDR3 is TGTGCCAGCAGACAAATTTCAGGGAACACTGAAGCTTTCTTT. It translates to CASRQISGNTEAFF.

The chain combines TRBV7-9 with TRBJ1-1; possibly TRBD1 for D (5 bases). Germline CDR1 reads SEHNR; CDR2 reads FQNEAQ (reference sequence). The CDR3 has 13 residues. Trimming took off 0 bases at V and 8 bases at J, with 10 bases between the two ends. CDR3 residues: CASSLATEWEAFF. The CDR3 DNA sequence: TGTGCCAGCAGCTTAGCGACAGAATGGGAAGCTTTCTTT.

This clone was seen a few times. CDR3 region: CASSLPGLVAHEQFF. DNA for the CDR3: TGTGCCAGCAGCTTACCGGGACTAGTTGCCCATGAGCAGTTCTTC. This sequence joins TRBV5-8 and TRBJ2-1, with 8 bases aligning to TRBD2. CDR1 and CDR2 (germline): SGHTS, YDEGEE. The CDR3 loop spans 15 amino acids. Germline trimming cut 2 bases from V and 8 bases from J; bases unmatched to any gene: 9.

This chain uses TRBV29-1 with TRBJ2-1, with 10 bases that match TRBD2. This CDR3 spans 14 amino acids. The ends lost 6 bases at V and 8 bases at J; junction bases unmatched: 10. Germline lookup yields CDR1 SQVTM and CDR2 ANQGSEA. CDR3 bases: TGCAGCGTGGTACTAGCGGGACGGGTGGATGAGCAGTTCTTC. This sequence encodes CSVVLAGRVDEQFF.

The CDR3: CASSQEGIEGSGANVLTF. CDR3 bases: TGCGCCAGCAGCCAAGAAGGAATTGAGGGCTCTGGGGCCAACGTCCTGACTTTC. The chain combines TRBV4-3 with TRBJ2-6; possible D gene TRBD2, 5 bases. The germline V gene has CDR1 LGHNA and CDR2 YSLEER. V lost 0 bases and J lost 0, with 12 bases in between. The CDR3 is made up of 18 amino acids.

V is TRBV7-9 and J is TRBJ1-1, with D uncertain. Trimming shortened V by 1 base and J by 5 bases, and 11 bases separated the two germline ends. Germline values: CDR1 SEHNR, CDR2 FQNEAQ (reference sequence). The CDR3 totals 14 residues. The CDR3 nucleotides are TGTGCCAGCAGCTTAGTTGACGGGGTTACTGAAGCTTTCTTT. Translated: CASSLVDGVTEAFF.

The CDR3 DNA is TGCGCCAGCAGCTTGTCGGTCGGGACAGCAAACGAAAAACTGTTTTTT. It specifies CASSLSVGTANEKLFF. V and J are TRBV5-1 and TRBJ1-4, with 7 bases identical to TRBD1. Germline values: CDR1 SGHRS, CDR2 YFSETQ. The CDR3 runs 16 residues. The V segment lost 1 base and the J segment 8 bases; nucleotides outside the gene matches: 11.

The J gene is TRBJ2-2, the V gene TRBV15; perhaps TRBD1 as D (6 bases). The CDR3 extends over 14 amino acids. Deletions cut 0 bases from V and 7 bases from J, with 9 bases between. Germline-derived CDR1 and CDR2 are LNHNV and YYDKDF (reference sequence). Written as DNA, the CDR3 is TGTGCCACCAGCAGAGAGCAGGGGATCGGGGAGCTGTTTTTT. Translation gives CATSREQGIGELFF.

The chain recombines TRBV24-1 with TRBJ2-1; possibly TRBD1 for D (5 bases). This CDR3 region has 15 residues. The V end lost 4 bases, the J end lost 0 bases, and 9 bases lay between the germline ends. Germline V gene data show CDR1 as KGHDR and CDR2 as SFDVKD. CDR3 sequence reads: CATSDQGTSYNEQFF. The CDR3 DNA follows: TGTGCCACCAGTGACCAGGGTACCTCCTACAATGAGCAGTTCTTC.

V is TRBV6-7 and J is TRBJ2-7; 11 nucleotides agree with TRBD2. TRBV6-7 is an ORF, and what it does is uncertain. The CDR3 extends over 15 amino acids. V lost 3 bases and J lost 2; bases outside the gene matches: 3. The DNA for the CDR3 is TGTGCCAGCAGTTATACTAGCGGGGGCCCCTACGAGCAGTACTTC. Translation gives CASSYTSGGPYEQYF.

The CDR3 spells CVRSSRDISNYGYTF. CDR3 bases: TGTGTCAGAAGCTCTAGGGACATCTCTAACTATGGCTACACCTTC. The chain employs TRBV7-5 and TRBJ1-2; the table's D call, TRBD1, was not checked against the DNA. TRBV7-5 is classified as a pseudogene. There are 15 residues in the CDR3.

The gene calls are TRBV19 and TRBJ1-3; a possible D gene is TRBD1 (6 bases). The V gene lost 4 bases and the J gene lost 9 bases, with 19 bases spanning the gap. Germline V lookup: CDR1 LNHDA, CDR2 SQIVND (reference sequence). This CDR3 has 15 amino acids. CDR3 DNA: TGTGCCAGTAGTACCGGGCAGGGGCCGTTTACCACCATATATTTT. This sequence encodes CASSTGQGPFTTIYF.

The chain recombines TRBV2 with TRBJ2-3; the D gene is possibly TRBD2 (5 bases). Germline CDR1 reads SNHLY; CDR2 reads FYNNEI. The length of the CDR3 is 13 residues. V lost 6 bases and J 6 bases, leaving 13 bases between the germline ends. The CDR3 DNA reads as TGTGCCAGCAGAGGTAGCGCCATGGATACGCAGTATTTT. It is translated as CASRGSAMDTQYF.

The table lists this clone with a count of one. The V gene is TRBV18, the J gene TRBJ2-1; 7 nucleotides align to TRBD2. This CDR3 has 15 amino acids. V dropped 4 bases and J dropped 3; count of bases not matched to a gene: 6. Germline V gene lookup returns CDR1 KGHSH and CDR2 LQKENI. The CDR3 spells CASSLRDYHYNEQFF. In nucleotides, the CDR3 is TGTGCCAGCTCACTCCGGGACTACCACTACAATGAGCAGTTCTTC.

This clone occurred once. The J gene is TRBJ1-2, the V gene TRBV7-3; TRBD1 might be the D (6 bases). Trimming left V 5 bases short and J 5 bases short, with 18 bases between. CDR3 length: 15 amino acids. Looked up from germline, CDR1 is SGHTA and CDR2 is FQGTGA. The CDR3 here is CASSPTPRGLYGYTF. In nucleotides, the CDR3 is TGTGCCAGCAGCCCAACACCCAGGGGTTTATATGGCTACACCTTC.

The chain links TRBV19 to TRBJ2-3; 12 bases line up with TRBD2. Germline-derived CDR1 and CDR2 are LNHDA and SQIVND (reference sequence). The CDR3 has 17 amino acids. After removal of 3 bases from V and 3 bases from J, the junction contained 7 bases not matched to a gene. CDR3 coding DNA: TGTGCCAGTAGTATGAGGAGGACTAGCGGGGTAACAGATACGCAGTATTTT. As protein: CASSMRRTSGVTDTQYF.